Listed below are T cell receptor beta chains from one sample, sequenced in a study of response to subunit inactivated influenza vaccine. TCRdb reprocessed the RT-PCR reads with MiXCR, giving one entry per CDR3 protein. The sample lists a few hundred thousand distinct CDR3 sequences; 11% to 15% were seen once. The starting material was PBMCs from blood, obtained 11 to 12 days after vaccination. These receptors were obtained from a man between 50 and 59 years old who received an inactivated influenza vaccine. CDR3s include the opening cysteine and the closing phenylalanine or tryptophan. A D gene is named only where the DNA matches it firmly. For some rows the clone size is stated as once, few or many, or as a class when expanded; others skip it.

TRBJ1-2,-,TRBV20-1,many,TGCAGTGCTAGCGAGGGAGTTGGCTATGGCTACACCTTC,CSASEGVGYGYTF
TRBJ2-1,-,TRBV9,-,TGTGCCAGCAGCGTAGATGCGGGCACTGCCGAGCAGTTCTTC,CASSVDAGTAEQFF
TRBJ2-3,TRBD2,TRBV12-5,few,TGTGCTAGTGGTAAGCCGGGACTAGCAGGGGATACGCAGTATTTT,CASGKPGLAGDTQYF
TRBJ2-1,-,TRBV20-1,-,TGCAGTGAAGTTGGCGAAACCTACAATGAGCAGTTCTTC,CSEVGETYNEQFF
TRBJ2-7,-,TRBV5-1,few,TGCGCCAGCAGCCCCTGGGGAAGCTCCTACGAGCAGTACTTC,CASSPWGSSYEQYF
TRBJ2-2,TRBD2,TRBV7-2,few,TGTGCCAGCAGACCAAGACTAGCGGGGGATAACACCGGGGAGCTGTTTTTT,CASRPRLAGDNTGELFF
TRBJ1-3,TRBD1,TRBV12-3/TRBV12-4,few,TGTGCCAGCAGGCCCCGACAGGGACGAAACACCATATATTTT,CASRPRQGRNTIYF
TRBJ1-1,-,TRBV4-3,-,TGCGCCAGCAGCCAGGAGCACAGGAACACTGAAGCTTTCTTT,CASSQEHRNTEAFF
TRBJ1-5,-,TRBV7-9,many,TGTGCCAGCAGTTCGGGTGGACAGCCCCAGCATTTT,CASSSGGQPQHF
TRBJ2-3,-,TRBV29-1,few,TGCAGCGTTGATACTTTCAGCACAGATACGCAGTATTTT,CSVDTFSTDTQYF
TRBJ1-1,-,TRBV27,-,TGTGCCAGCAGTCGTGGAGCGCAGTCGAGAAGGCTAGGCACTGAAGCTTTCTTT,CASSRGAQSRRLGTEAFF
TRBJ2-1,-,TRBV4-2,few,TGTGCCAGCAGCCAAGAAGTAGCGCCAAACTACAATGAGCAGTTCTTC,CASSQEVAPNYNEQFF
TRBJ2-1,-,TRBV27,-,TGTGCCAGCAGTTCAAACCGGGGCTCCTACAATGAGCAGTTCTTC,CASSSNRGSYNEQFF
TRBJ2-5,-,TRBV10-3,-,TGTGCCATCAGTGGGGGTAGGGCCGAGACCCAGTACTTC,CAISGGRAETQYF
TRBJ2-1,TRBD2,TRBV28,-,TGTGCCAGCACCTCCGGGACTAGCCTCCTCTGGGGTACCGATGAGCAGTTCTTC,CASTSGTSLLWGTDEQFF
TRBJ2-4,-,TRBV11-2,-,TGTGCCAGCAGCTTAGATTTTGGCAGGAGGGGAAACATTCAGTACTTC,CASSLDFGRRGNIQYF
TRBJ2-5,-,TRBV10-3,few,TGTGCCACCACACAAGGCTCGAAAATGGAGACCCAGTACTTC,CATTQGSKMETQYF
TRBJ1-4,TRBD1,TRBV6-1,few,TGTGCCAGCAGAAGGGGGCACGAAAAACTGTTTTTT,CASRRGHEKLFF
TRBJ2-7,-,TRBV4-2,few,TGTGCCAGCAGCCAAGAGCCCACCCGGGACTCCTACGAGCAGTACTTC,CASSQEPTRDSYEQYF
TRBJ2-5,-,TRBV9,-,TGTGCCAGCAGCGTAGGCTACAACCAAGAGACCCAGTACTTC,CASSVGYNQETQYF
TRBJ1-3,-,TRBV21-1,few,TGTGCCAGCAGCAAACCCCCCAGCCACTCTGGAAACACCATATATTTT,CASSKPPSHSGNTIYF
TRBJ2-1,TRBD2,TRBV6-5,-,TGTGCCAGCAGTTACTCGGTACTAGCGGGAGTCCTGGATGAGCAGTTCTTC,CASSYSVLAGVLDEQFF
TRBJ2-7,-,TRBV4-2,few,TGTGCCAGCAGCCAAGAGCCCGGCTACGAGCAGTACTTC,CASSQEPGYEQYF
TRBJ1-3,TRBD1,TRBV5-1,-,TGCGCCAGCAGCGAGGGAACAGGGGCCTCTGGAAACACCATATATTTT,CASSEGTGASGNTIYF
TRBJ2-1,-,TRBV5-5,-,TGTGCCAGCAGCTTGGGTTGGACCGTGGCCTTGAATGAGCAGTTCTTC,CASSLGWTVALNEQFF
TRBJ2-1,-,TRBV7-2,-,TGTGCCAGCAGCTTAAGTCAGGCAAGCGGCGAATGGGAGCAGTTCTTC,CASSLSQASGEWEQFF
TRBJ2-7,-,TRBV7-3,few,TGTGCCAGCAGCTTACAGGCAGGAAAATACGAGCAGTACTTC,CASSLQAGKYEQYF
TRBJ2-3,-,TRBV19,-,TGTGCCAGTAGTACGGGACGAGCAACTAGCACAGATACGCAGTATTTT,CASSTGRATSTDTQYF
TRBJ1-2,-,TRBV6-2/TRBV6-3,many,TGTGCCAGCAGTTACTCAGGGGACTATGGCTACACCTTC,CASSYSGDYGYTF
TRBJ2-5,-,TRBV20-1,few,TGCAGTGCTAGAGATCTATCTGAGGTTCGGGAGACCCAGTACTTC,CSARDLSEVRETQYF
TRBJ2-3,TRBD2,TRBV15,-,TGTGCCACCAGCAGAGGAGGACTAGCGGGAGCTAGCACAGATACGCAGTATTTT,CATSRGGLAGASTDTQYF
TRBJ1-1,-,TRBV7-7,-,TGTGCCAGCAGCTTATGGGAAGGCACTGAAGCTTTCTTT,CASSLWEGTEAFF
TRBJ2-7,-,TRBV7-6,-,TGTGCCAGCAGCTTAGGTCCGAGCGAGCAGTACTTC,CASSLGPSEQYF
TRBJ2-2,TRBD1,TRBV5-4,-,TGTGCCAGCAGTTCTACCCCCGGGACAGGGGAATCGGGGGAGCTGTTTTTT,CASSSTPGTGESGELFF
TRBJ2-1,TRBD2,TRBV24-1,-,TGTGCCACCAGTGATCGGACTAGCGGGGCAAGAAATGAGCAGTTCTTC,CATSDRTSGARNEQFF
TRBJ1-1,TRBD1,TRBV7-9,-,TGTGCCGGCAGCGTTGGACAGGTGAACACTGAAGCTTTCTTT,CAGSVGQVNTEAFF
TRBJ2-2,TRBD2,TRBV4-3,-,TGCGCCAGCAGCCCCGACGGGGGGACCACCGGGGAGCTGTTTTTT,CASSPDGGTTGELFF
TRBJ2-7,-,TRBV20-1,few,TGCAGTGCCACCCCAGGGGGAGGAGAGCAGTACTTC,CSATPGGGEQYF
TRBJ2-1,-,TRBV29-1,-,TGCAGCGTTGGGTGGGGACACAATGAGCAGTTCTTC,CSVGWGHNEQFF
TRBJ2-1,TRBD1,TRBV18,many,TGTGCCAGCTCAATTTCCCAGGGGGTAAATAATGAGCAGTTCTTC,CASSISQGVNNEQFF
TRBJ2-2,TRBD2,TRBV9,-,TGTGCCAGCAGCGTGAGAGCGGGACGAGCTGGCGCCGGGGAGCTGTTTTTT,CASSVRAGRAGAGELFF
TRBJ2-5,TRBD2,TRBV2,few,TGTGCCAGCATCTTAGAACGCGGGAGGTTCGAGACCCAGTACTTC,CASILERGRFETQYF
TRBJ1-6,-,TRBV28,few,TGTGCCAGCAGTTTGCCAGGGGACGGCTCCTATAATTCACCCCTCCACTTT,CASSLPGDGSYNSPLHF
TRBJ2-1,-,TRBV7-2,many,TGTGCCAGCAGCCACCGGGAGCCCTACAATGAGCAGTTCTTC,CASSHREPYNEQFF
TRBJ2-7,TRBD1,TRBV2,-,TGTGCCAGCACCGGGACAGGCTACGAGCAGTACTTC,CASTGTGYEQYF
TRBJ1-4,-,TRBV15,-,TGTGCCACCAGCGCCGCCCGGGCTTCTAATGAAAAACTGTTTTTT,CATSAARASNEKLFF
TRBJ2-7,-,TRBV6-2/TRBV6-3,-,TGTGCCAGCAGTTACGGCTCCGAGCAGTACTTC,CASSYGSEQYF
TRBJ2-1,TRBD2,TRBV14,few,TGTGCCAGCAGCTTACTACCTAGCGGGAGCGGGAATGAGCAGTTCTTC,CASSLLPSGSGNEQFF
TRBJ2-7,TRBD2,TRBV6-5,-,TGTGCCAGCAGTTACTTAGCGGGAGGGTTGTACGAGCAGTACTTC,CASSYLAGGLYEQYF